This T cell receptor beta chain derives from a study of blood T cell repertoires in COVID-19. The overall study: Sources were T cells, B-cell-depleted T cells, or PBMCs; the material itself was cDNA or gDNA.

Method: immunoSEQ multiplex PCR; TCRdb's copy keeps in-frame clones and lacks some. The sample yields 130,000 to 150,000 clones, just under 85% seen once. Participant ages covered about 18 to 90 years across around 22 US areas. Which cohort a participant joined came from the clinical history participants gave. Each recovered donor of Cohort 3 presented with two negative PCRs, clearance, or symptom resolution. The source material was PBMCs or T cells enriched from blood (not recorded which). This receptor was identified in a man in his fifties or sixties who had recovered from COVID-19.

CDR3 coding DNA: TGTGCCAGCGGGAGGTCGGCCACTGAAGCTTTCTTT. Protein: CASGRSATEAFF. The chain links TRBV2 to TRBJ1-1; the D is unclear. Germline V gene data show CDR1 as SNHLY and CDR2 as FYNNEI. Deletions cut 8 bases from V and 4 bases from J, with 11 bases between. The CDR3 contains 12 residues.